A single sample gave rise to the 26 T cell receptor beta chains below, sequenced in a study of beta chain features in type 1 diabetes. Findings of the study overall: There was a moderate but significant shortening of TCRB CDR3s in all four CD4+ subsets of Type 1 diabetes patients.

Reverse transcribing all isolated RNA meant expressed TCRB transcripts were sequenced. Repertoires were generated with immunoSEQ multiplex PCR, while TCRdb's copy carries only in-frame clones and drops some. This sample carries under 150,000 clones, roughly 17% of them seen once, and the ten largest clones take around 2.7%. These receptors have no known antigen. Input material: central memory CD4+ T cells from blood. All receptors come from a man between 18 and 35 years old with type 1 diabetes.

This clone was seen only a few times. This chain links TRBV7-2 with TRBJ2-3; D is ambiguous. CDR1 SGHTA and CDR2 FQGNSA come from the germline V gene. This CDR3 comprises 13 residues. V shed 5 bases and J shed 2 bases, with 8 bases lying between them. The CDR3 nucleotides read TGTGCCAGCAGCCCCGGGTACACAGATACGCAGTATTTT. Translated, it gives CASSPGYTDTQYF.

This clone was seen at least ten times. The chain combines TRBV5-1 with TRBJ2-5, with TRBD2 as a possible D gene (6 bases). Trimming stripped 1 base from V and 1 base from J, with 8 bases between. CDR3 length: 14 residues. CDR1 is SGHRS, CDR2 YFSETQ, per germline. CDR3 sequence: CASSLFGGQETQYF. The DNA of the CDR3 is TGCGCCAGCAGCTTGTTCGGGGGCCAAGAGACCCAGTACTTC. Full variable domain (outside the CDR3, taken from reference TRBV5-1 and TRBJ2-5): KAGVTQTPRYLIKTRGQQVTLSCSPISGHRSVSWYQQTPGQGLQFLFEYFSETQRNKGNFPGRFSGRQFSNSRSEMNVSTLELGDSALYLCASSLFGGQETQYFGPGTRLLVL.

This clone turned up a few times. V and J are TRBV7-9 and TRBJ2-2, with a weak D call TRBD2 (6 bases). V shed 7 bases and J shed 1 base, with 13 bases lying between them. CDR1 and CDR2 from the germline V gene are SEHNR and FQNEAQ (reference sequence). CDR3 length: 15 amino acids. CDR3 nucleotides: TGTGCCAGCATCCCGGGAGCGGTGAACACCGGGGAGCTGTTTTTT. It is translated as CASIPGAVNTGELFF.

This clone occurred a few times. V gene TRBV4-2 combines with J gene TRBJ1-4; no definite D call. Trimming took 0 bases from V and 4 from J, leaving 15 bases between them. This CDR3 contains 17 residues. The germline gives CDR1 LGHNA, CDR2 YNFKEQ. CDR3 in amino acids: CASSQDRPNWGNEKLFF. The DNA of the CDR3 is TGTGCCAGCAGCCAAGACAGACCCAATTGGGGTAATGAAAAACTGTTTTTT.

The V call is TRBV30, the J call TRBJ2-2, with 12 positions matching TRBD2. Germline CDR1 is GTSNPN and CDR2 is SVGIG (reference sequence). This CDR3 has 16 residues. The ends lost 5 bases at V and 1 base at J; junction bases unmatched: 5. CDR3 region: CAWLKGLAGNTGELFF. CDR3 nucleotides: TGTGCCTGGCTTAAGGGACTAGCGGGGAACACCGGGGAGCTGTTTTTT.

As to this clone: The same CDR3 is also encoded by other DNA sequences in this sample. This chain joins TRBV9 and TRBJ1-2; D unresolved. Germline values: CDR1 SGDLS, CDR2 YYNGEE. The germline V and J ends were trimmed by 3 bases and 2 bases, with 2 bases remaining between them. The CDR3 contains 11 residues. CDR3 sequence: CASSDNYGYTF. The CDR3 coding sequence is TGTGCCAGCAGCGACAACTATGGCTACACCTTC.

This clone has just a few counts. The chain couples TRBV9 to TRBJ2-5; 7 nucleotides align to TRBD1. Germline loops: CDR1 SGDLS, CDR2 YYNGEE. Unmatched junction bases numbered 1, after V lost 2 bases and J lost 3 bases. The CDR3 loop spans 13 amino acids. For the CDR3, the DNA is TGTGCCAGCAGCGTTGGGACAGAAGAGACCCAGTACTTC. The encoded protein is CASSVGTEETQYF.

This clone was observed a handful of times. V usage is TRBV12-2 and J usage is TRBJ2-7; no DNA check was done on the table's D call, TRBD1. TRBV12-2 is shown as a pseudogene. This CDR3 has 15 amino acids. The CDR3 DNA reads TGTGCAAGTCGTCCACAGGGGGTAAAGATCTACGAGCAGTACTTC. This encodes CASRPQGVKIYEQYF.

This clone has more than one count but fewer than ten. This chain connects TRBV29-1 to TRBJ2-3; 10 bases align to TRBD2. The V segment lost 4 bases and the J segment 2 bases; nucleotides outside the gene matches: 18. Per germline, CDR1 SQVTM and CDR2 ANQGSEA. This CDR3 is 19 amino acids long. CDR3 DNA: TGCAGCGTTGCGGGGGGGGCTAGCGGGAGTTTTGGAGCCACAGATACGCAGTATTTT. This codes for CSVAGGASGSFGATDTQYF.

The V gene is TRBV25-1, the J gene TRBJ2-1, with D hard to call. V was trimmed by 2 bases and J by 0 bases, leaving 8 bases between them. The CDR3 spans 15 residues. Germline V gives CDR1 MGHDK, CDR2 SYGVNS. The CDR3 DNA follows: TGTGCCAGCAGTGAAGGATCGAGCTCCTACAATGAGCAGTTCTTC. Translated: CASSEGSSSYNEQFF.

This chain uses TRBV7-2 with TRBJ1-1; 7 nucleotides match TRBD1. CDR1 and CDR2 from the germline V gene are SGHTA and FQGNSA. The CDR3 length is 16 residues. With 5 bases clipped from V and 1 base from J, the junction kept 10 bases outside the gene matches. The CDR3 sequence is CASSRHGDSQNTEAFF. In DNA, the CDR3 is TGTGCCAGCAGCCGGCACGGGGACAGCCAGAACACTGAAGCTTTCTTT.

This clone has more than one count but fewer than ten. The V and J genes are TRBV28 and TRBJ2-7; 7 bases line up with TRBD1. Germline loops: CDR1 MDHEN, CDR2 SYDVKM. CDR3 size: 17 residues. V lost 2 bases and J lost 3; bases outside the gene matches: 13. In DNA, the CDR3 is TGTGCCAGCAGTTTAAATAGATGGGACAGAGTCCGCTACGAGCAGTACTTC. Encoded protein: CASSLNRWDRVRYEQYF.

Concerning this clone: At the DNA level, this CDR3 is encoded by other sequences in the same sample as well. The rearrangement links TRBV5-1 to TRBJ2-3; no firm D call. With 4 bases removed from V and 2 bases from J, the gap between germline ends came to 8 bases. Looked up from germline, CDR1 is SGHRS and CDR2 is YFSETQ. This CDR3 is 13 amino acids long. The chain's CDR3 is CASSLFSTDTQYF. The CDR3 DNA reads as TGCGCCAGCAGCCTCTTCTCCACAGATACGCAGTATTTT.

V gene TRBV28 combines with J gene TRBJ1-1, with unresolved D. CDR1 MDHEN and CDR2 SYDVKM come from the germline V gene. The V end was cut by 6 bases, the J end by 7 bases, with 15 bases between. The CDR3 sequence is 13 residues long. The CDR3 here is CASRVPSKGEAFF. CDR3 DNA: TGTGCCAGCAGAGTTCCCTCCAAGGGTGAAGCTTTCTTT.

This clone was picked up a small number of times. V gene TRBV30 combines with J gene TRBJ2-2; D is perhaps TRBD1 or TRBD2 (5 bases each). CDR3 length: 13 residues. The V end lost 5 bases, the J end lost 1 base, and 8 bases lay between the germline ends. The germline V gene encodes CDR1 GTSNPN and CDR2 SVGIG (reference sequence). CDR3 in amino acids: CAWGTVNTGELFF. CDR3 sequence (DNA): TGTGCCTGGGGGACGGTGAACACCGGGGAGCTGTTTTTT.

In DNA form, the CDR3 reads TGTGCCAGCACCGGTACCTGGAGCTCCTACAATGAGCAGTTCTTC. It yields the protein CASTGTWSSYNEQFF. This chain links TRBV2 with TRBJ2-1; D is uncertain. This CDR3 comprises 15 residues. Per the germline V gene, CDR1 is SNHLY and CDR2 is FYNNEI. Trimming left V 7 bases short and J 0 bases short, with 13 bases between.

This clone occurred a few times. The gene calls are TRBV5-1 and TRBJ1-1; 9 nucleotides line up with TRBD1. The junction had 2 bases not matched to a gene; V was cut back by 4 bases and J by 1 base. Germline CDR1 and CDR2: SGHRS and YFSETQ. The CDR3 totals 14 residues. CDR3 residues: CASSPGQGNTEAFF. The CDR3 DNA is TGCGCCAGCAGCCCGGGACAGGGGAACACTGAAGCTTTCTTT.

CDR3: CASSQDKPNSYEQYF. CDR3 DNA sequence: TGTGCCAGCAGCCAAGATAAGCCCAACTCCTACGAGCAGTACTTC. The V call is TRBV4-2, the J call TRBJ2-7; D gene ambiguous. The CDR3 covers 15 residues. Germline V gene data show CDR1 as LGHNA and CDR2 as YNFKEQ. V lost 0 bases, J lost 0 bases, and 9 bases lay in between.

The chain has TRBV30 and TRBJ1-1, with D uncertain. CDR1 and CDR2 (germline): GTSNPN, SVGIG (reference sequence). V lost 2 bases, J lost 2 bases, and 0 bases lay in between. The CDR3 sequence is 10 residues long. CDR3 amino acids: CAWSNTEAFF. For the CDR3, the DNA is TGTGCCTGGAGTAACACTGAAGCTTTCTTT.

This clone showed up many times. J is TRBJ2-6 and V is TRBV21-1; TRBD1 was called by the table and not checked on the DNA. TRBV21-1 is deemed a pseudogene. The CDR3 covers 17 residues. CDR3 bases: TGTGCCAGCAGCAAAGATCGTGACAGCTCTGGGGCCAACGTCCTGACTTTC. Residues: CASSKDRDSSGANVLTF.

This clone was detected only a few times. The chain joins TRBV29-1 to TRBJ1-2; 7 nucleotides align to TRBD1. This CDR3 is 15 amino acids long. V gave up 3 bases and J gave up 0 bases; unmatched junction bases: 7. Germline V gene data show CDR1 as SQVTM and CDR2 as ANQGSEA. CDR3 residues: CSVDSGTAPNYGYTF. In DNA form, the CDR3 reads TGCAGCGTTGATTCCGGGACAGCTCCTAACTATGGCTACACCTTC.

The chain combines TRBV2 with TRBJ2-1; 9 bases are shared with TRBD2. J gave up 9 bases and V 4 bases, and 10 bases lay outside the gene matches. Germline CDR1 is SNHLY and CDR2 is FYNNEI. There are 15 residues in the CDR3. The CDR3 sequence: CASSARSGGVGEQFF. CDR3 nucleotides: TGTGCCAGCAGTGCCCGTAGCGGGGGCGTCGGTGAGCAGTTCTTC.

This clone was recorded at least ten times. Distinct nucleotide sequences in the sample also encode this CDR3. This rearrangement joins TRBV30 to TRBJ1-6; perhaps TRBD1 as D (6 bases). The V and J ends lost 2 bases and 9 bases respectively, with 20 bases between them. The CDR3 is 16 amino acids. Germline V lookup: CDR1 GTSNPN, CDR2 SVGIG (reference sequence). The CDR3 region is CAWSIRDTARGSPLHF. The CDR3 nucleotides are TGTGCCTGGAGTATTCGGGACACTGCTCGGGGTTCACCCCTCCACTTT.

This clone was detected only a few times. Other nucleotide sequences from this sample produce the same CDR3. The chain links TRBV29-1 to TRBJ1-2, with TRBD1 identical over 8 bases. J lost 6 bases, V lost 5 bases, and 11 bases had no gene match. The CDR3 extends over 14 amino acids. CDR1 SQVTM and CDR2 ANQGSEA come from the germline V gene. The CDR3 spells CSVLRQGIGDGYTF. CDR3 nucleotide sequence: TGCAGCGTTCTACGACAGGGGATAGGTGATGGCTACACCTTC.

The CDR3 sequence is CASSIEGAGANVLTF. DNA of the CDR3: TGTGCCAGTAGTATTGAAGGGGCTGGGGCCAACGTCCTGACTTTC. This chain joins TRBV19 and TRBJ2-6; D might be TRBD1 (5 bases). The V gene's germline CDR1 is LNHDA and CDR2 SQIVND (reference sequence). Trimming shortened V by 3 bases and J by 2 bases, and 8 bases separated the two germline ends. The CDR3 is 15 amino acids.

The chain joins TRBV28 to TRBJ2-1; 7 bases align to TRBD1. Germline values: CDR1 MDHEN, CDR2 SYDVKM. The J segment lost 4 bases and the V segment lost 6 bases, leaving 9 bases of the junction unmatched. This CDR3 spans 15 amino acids. CDR3 DNA sequence: TGTGCCAGCAGGATACGCCGGGACAGATACAATGAGCAGTTCTTC. It is translated as CASRIRRDRYNEQFF.